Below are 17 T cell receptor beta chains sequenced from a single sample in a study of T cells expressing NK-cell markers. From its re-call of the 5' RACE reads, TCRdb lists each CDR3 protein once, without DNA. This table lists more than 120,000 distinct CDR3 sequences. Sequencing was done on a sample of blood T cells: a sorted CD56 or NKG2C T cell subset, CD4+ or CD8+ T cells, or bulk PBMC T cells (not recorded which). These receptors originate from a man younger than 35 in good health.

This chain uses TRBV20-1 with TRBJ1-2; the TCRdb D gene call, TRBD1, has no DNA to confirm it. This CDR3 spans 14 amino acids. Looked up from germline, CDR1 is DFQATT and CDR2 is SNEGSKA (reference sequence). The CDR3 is CSARSPGHFDGYTF.

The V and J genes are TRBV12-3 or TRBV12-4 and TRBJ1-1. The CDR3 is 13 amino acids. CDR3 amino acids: CASSLIWVPEAFF.

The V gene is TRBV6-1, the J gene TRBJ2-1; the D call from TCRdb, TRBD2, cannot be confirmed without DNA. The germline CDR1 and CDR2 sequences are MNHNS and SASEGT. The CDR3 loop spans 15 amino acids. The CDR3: CASSASGRAKNEQFF.

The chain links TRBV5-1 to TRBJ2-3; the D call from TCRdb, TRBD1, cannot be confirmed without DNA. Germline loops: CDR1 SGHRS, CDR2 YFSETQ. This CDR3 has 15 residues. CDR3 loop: CASSFGTGGADTQYF.

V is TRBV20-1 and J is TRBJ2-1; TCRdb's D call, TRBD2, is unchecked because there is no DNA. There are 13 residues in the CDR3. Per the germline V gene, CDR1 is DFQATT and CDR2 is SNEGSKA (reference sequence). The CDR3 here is CSALGLAGNEQFF.

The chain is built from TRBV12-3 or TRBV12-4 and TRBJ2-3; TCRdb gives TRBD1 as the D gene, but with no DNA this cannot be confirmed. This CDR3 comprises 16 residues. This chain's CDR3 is CASSTTGQGATDTQYF.

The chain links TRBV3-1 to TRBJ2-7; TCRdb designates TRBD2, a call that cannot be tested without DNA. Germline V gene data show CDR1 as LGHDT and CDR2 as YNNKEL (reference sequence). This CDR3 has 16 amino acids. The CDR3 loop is CASSQGVSGRAYEQYF.

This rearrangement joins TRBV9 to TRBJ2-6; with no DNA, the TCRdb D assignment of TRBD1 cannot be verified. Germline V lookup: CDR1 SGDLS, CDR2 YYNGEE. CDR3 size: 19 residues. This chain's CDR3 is CASSVVRGGRASGANVLTF.

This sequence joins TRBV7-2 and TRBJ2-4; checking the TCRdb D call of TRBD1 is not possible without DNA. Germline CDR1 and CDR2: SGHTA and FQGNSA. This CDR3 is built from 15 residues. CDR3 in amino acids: CASSFPGPIKNIQYF.

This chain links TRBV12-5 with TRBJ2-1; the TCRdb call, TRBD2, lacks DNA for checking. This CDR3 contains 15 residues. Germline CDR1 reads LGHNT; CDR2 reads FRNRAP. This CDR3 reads CASGLWTGVLNEQFF.

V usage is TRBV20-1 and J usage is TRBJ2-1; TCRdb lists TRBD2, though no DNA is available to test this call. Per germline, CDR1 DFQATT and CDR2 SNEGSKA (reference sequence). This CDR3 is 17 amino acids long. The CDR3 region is CSARGSDGRPSYNEQFF.

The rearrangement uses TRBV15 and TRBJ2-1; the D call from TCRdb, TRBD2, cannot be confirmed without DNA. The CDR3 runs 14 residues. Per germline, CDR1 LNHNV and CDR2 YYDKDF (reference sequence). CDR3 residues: CATSRVAGGDEQFF.

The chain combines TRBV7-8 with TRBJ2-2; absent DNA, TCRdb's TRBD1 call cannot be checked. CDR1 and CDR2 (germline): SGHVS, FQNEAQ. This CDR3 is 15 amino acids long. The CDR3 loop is CASSGAFPNTGELFF.

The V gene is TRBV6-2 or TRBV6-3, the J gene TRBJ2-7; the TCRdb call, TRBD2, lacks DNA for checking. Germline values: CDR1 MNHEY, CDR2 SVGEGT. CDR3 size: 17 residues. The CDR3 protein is CASSYSTSGGSDYEQYF.

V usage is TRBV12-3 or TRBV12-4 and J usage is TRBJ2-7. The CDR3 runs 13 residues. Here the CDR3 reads CASREIGSGEQYF.

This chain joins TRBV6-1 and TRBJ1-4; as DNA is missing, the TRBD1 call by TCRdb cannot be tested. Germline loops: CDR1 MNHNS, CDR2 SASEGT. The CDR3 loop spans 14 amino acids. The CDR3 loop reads CASSTSGGFEKLFF.

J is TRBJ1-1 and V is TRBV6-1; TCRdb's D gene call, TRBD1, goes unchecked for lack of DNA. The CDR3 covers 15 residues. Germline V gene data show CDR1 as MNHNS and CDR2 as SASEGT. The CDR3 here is CASSQERGGNTEAFF.